What follows are 30 T cell receptor beta chains derived from one specimen sequenced in a study of T cell repertoires in cytomegalovirus infection. TCRdb reprocessed the reads via MiXCR and lists one record per CDR3 protein. The repertoire holds more than 650,000 distinct CDR3 sequences, under 40% seen once, with about 2.8% in the top ten. Sequenced sample: PBMCs. The receptors were gathered from a human donor in good health (CMV status not recorded). Some clones in this sample may be carry-over from other donors' samples.

This clonotype has a handful of counts. The V gene is TRBV19, the J gene TRBJ1-2; 10 bases match TRBD1. Germline V lookup: CDR1 LNHDA, CDR2 SQIVND (reference sequence). The ends lost 4 bases at V and 4 bases at J; junction bases unmatched: 3. There are 14 residues in the CDR3. CDR3 sequence reads: CASSRRQGAYGYTF. CDR3 sequence (DNA): TGTGCCAGTAGTAGAAGACAGGGGGCCTATGGCTACACCTTC.

This clonotype was detected only a few times. J is TRBJ2-3 and V is TRBV25-1; D perhaps matches TRBD2 (6 bases). Trimming removed 6 bases from V and 2 bases from J, with 12 bases in between. The germline CDR1 and CDR2 sequences are MGHDK and SYGVNS. The CDR3 is 14 amino acids. CDR3 loop: CASRGGLSTDTQYF. For the CDR3, the DNA is TGTGCCAGCAGGGGGGGTTTGTCCACAGATACGCAGTATTTT. The entire variable domain, with the rest obtained from reference TRBV25-1 and TRBJ2-3, is as follows: EADIYQTPRYLVIGTGKKITLECSQTMGHDKMYWYQQDPGMELHLIHYSYGVNSTEKGDLSSESTVSRIRTEHFPLTLESARPSHTSQYLCASRGGLSTDTQYFGPGTRLTVL.

On this clonotype: Its ends do not fully match the called genes, so a read error is possible. The V gene is TRBV6-5, the J gene TRBJ2-5; unclear D gene. Germline CDR1 reads MNHEY; CDR2 reads SVGAGI. There are 11 residues in the CDR3. The chain's CDR3 is CASSYQGTQYF. CDR3 nucleotides: TGTGCCAGCAGTTACCAAGGGACCCAGTACTTC.

This chain uses TRBV29-1 with TRBJ2-7; TRBD1 or TRBD2 may be the D gene (5 bases each). V dropped 4 bases and J dropped 5 bases, with 12 bases sitting between them. Germline V gene data show CDR1 as SQVTM and CDR2 as ANQGSEA. The CDR3 length is 12 residues. DNA for the CDR3: TGCAGCGTTGGAGCAGGGAGAGACGAGCAGTACTTC. Translating it yields CSVGAGRDEQYF.

The V and J genes are TRBV28 and TRBJ1-1; 7 nucleotides line up with TRBD1. With 6 bases clipped from V and 1 base from J, the junction kept 17 bases outside the gene matches. CDR1 and CDR2 (germline): MDHEN, SYDVKM. CDR3 length: 18 residues. CDR3 sequence (DNA): TGTGCCAGCAGCCTTCCTCCAGGACAGGAATCACGGAACACTGAAGCTTTCTTT. This sequence encodes CASSLPPGQESRNTEAFF.

The V and J genes are TRBV4-1 and TRBJ1-2, with D perhaps matching TRBD1 (5 bases). This CDR3 region has 17 residues. Germline V gives CDR1 MGHRA, CDR2 YSYEKL. With 3 bases removed from V and 2 bases from J, the gap between germline ends came to 19 bases. The CDR3 DNA follows: TGCGCCAGCAGCCACCGCCCGGGGCAGGGAAAGAACTATGGCTACACCTTC. It codes for CASSHRPGQGKNYGYTF.

Concerning this clonotype: One end of the junction fails to match germline, which may point to a read error. V gene TRBV7-2 combines with J gene TRBJ2-3, with D perhaps TRBD1 or TRBD2 (5 bases each). The CDR3 is 14 amino acids. CDR1 is SGHTA and CDR2 is FQGNSA in the germline V gene. CDR3 sequence (DNA): TGTGCCAGCAGCTTAGGCCGGGGCACAGATATGCAGTATTTT. Its protein is CASSLGRGTDMQYF.

The chain employs TRBV30 and TRBJ1-5; TRBD1 matches at 7 bases. The germline gives CDR1 GTSNPN, CDR2 SVGIG (reference sequence). With 1 base clipped from V and 7 bases from J, the junction kept 7 bases outside the gene matches. This CDR3 is 14 amino acids long. CDR3 sequence reads: CAWSGGTAGQPQHF. As DNA, the CDR3 is TGTGCCTGGAGTGGGGGGACAGCCGGGCAGCCCCAGCATTTT.

The chain carries TRBV7-6 and TRBJ2-3; a possible D gene is TRBD2 (6 bases). Looked up from germline, CDR1 is SGHVS and CDR2 is FNYEAQ. The CDR3 contains 17 residues. Trimming pared 2 bases from V and 0 bases from J, leaving 15 bases between. CDR3: CASSLRGTGSSTDTQYF. The DNA for the CDR3 is TGTGCCAGCAGCTTACGCGGGACGGGTTCTAGCACAGATACGCAGTATTTT.

This clonotype was counted many times. This chain connects TRBV7-2 to TRBJ2-5; 7 bases are shared with TRBD1. This CDR3 has 14 residues. Germline CDR1 reads SGHTA; CDR2 reads FQGNSA. The V segment lost 4 bases and the J segment 5 bases; nucleotides outside the gene matches: 7. The DNA of the CDR3 is TGTGCCAGCAGCTACAGGGGCAGAGGGGAGACCCAGTACTTC. Encoded protein: CASSYRGRGETQYF. Looking up the rest from reference TRBV7-2 and TRBJ2-5 gives the full variable domain: GAGVSQSPSNKVTEKGKDVELRCDPISGHTALYWYRQSLGQGLEFLIYFQGNSAPDKSGLPSDRFSAERTGGSVSTLTIQRTQQEDSAVYLCASSYRGRGETQYFGPGTRLLVL.

The rearrangement joins TRBV20-1 to TRBJ2-6; D is uncertain. Germline V gene lookup returns CDR1 DFQATT and CDR2 SNEGSKA (reference sequence). CDR3 size: 18 residues. Trimming removed 0 bases from V and 0 bases from J, with 15 bases in between. The CDR3 loop reads CSARDRTGGPSGANVLTF. In nucleotides, the CDR3 is TGCAGTGCTAGAGACCGCACCGGTGGCCCCTCTGGGGCCAACGTCCTGACTTTC.

This chain joins TRBV6-5 and TRBJ2-1; D not resolved. This CDR3 region has 16 residues. V gave up 0 bases and J gave up 0 bases, with 9 bases separating them. Germline assignment: CDR1 MNHEY and CDR2 SVGAGI. In nucleotides, the CDR3 is TGTGCCAGCAGTTACTCAGCCTATTCCTCCTACAATGAGCAGTTCTTC. Protein sequence: CASSYSAYSSYNEQFF.

The CDR3 loop reads CASSLVAQGNQPQHF. CDR3 in DNA: TGTGCCAGCAGCTTAGTAGCTCAGGGCAATCAGCCCCAGCATTTT. V gene TRBV7-2 combines with J gene TRBJ1-5; D remains ambiguous. The CDR3 is 15 amino acids. Between the trimmed V and J ends, which lost 1 base and 2 bases, there was a span of 9 bases. CDR1 and CDR2 (germline): SGHTA, FQGNSA. Full variable domain (outside the CDR3, taken from reference TRBV7-2 and TRBJ1-5): GAGVSQSPSNKVTEKGKDVELRCDPISGHTALYWYRQSLGQGLEFLIYFQGNSAPDKSGLPSDRFSAERTGGSVSTLTIQRTQQEDSAVYLCASSLVAQGNQPQHFGDGTRLSIL.

The chain joins TRBV6-5 to TRBJ1-1, with D possibly TRBD1 on 5 matching bases. CDR3 length equals 14 residues. The V gene's germline CDR1 is MNHEY and CDR2 SVGAGI. V lost 2 bases and J lost 2, with 9 bases in between. In DNA form, the CDR3 reads TGTGCCAGCAGTTACAGGGGAGATAACACTGAAGCTTTCTTT. This codes for CASSYRGDNTEAFF.

The chain recombines TRBV6-6 with TRBJ1-2, with D possibly being TRBD1 (5 bases). Germline loops: CDR1 MNHNY, CDR2 SVGAGI (reference sequence). Between the trimmed V and J ends, which lost 6 bases and 2 bases, there was a span of 13 bases. The CDR3 runs to 14 residues. CDR3 nucleotides: TGTGCCAGCAGGCCCGGGGGGATCAACTATGGCTACACCTTC. Translating gives CASRPGGINYGYTF.

This chain joins TRBV6-6 and TRBJ2-7; 7 bases are shared with TRBD1. Per the germline V gene, CDR1 is MNHNY and CDR2 is SVGAGI (reference sequence). This CDR3 has 13 amino acids. V shed 5 bases, J shed 2 bases, and the junction held 3 bases outside the gene matches. The CDR3 nucleotides read TGTGCCAGCAGTAAACAGGGGACCTACGAGCAGTACTTC. Protein sequence: CASSKQGTYEQYF.

This clonotype was detected a few times. The rearrangement uses TRBV20-1 and TRBJ1-6; perhaps TRBD1 as D (5 bases). V was pared by 5 bases and J by 3 bases, with 14 bases between. The CDR3 contains 15 residues. Germline CDR1 is DFQATT and CDR2 is SNEGSKA (reference sequence). CDR3 amino acids: CSAAGGDLYNSPLHF. The CDR3 DNA sequence: TGCAGTGCTGCGGGAGGGGACCTCTATAATTCACCCCTCCACTTT.

About this clonotype itself: A read error may account for a junction end that differs from germline. CDR3 nucleotides: TGTGCTAGCAGCTTAGAGCCAGGGGGTCGGGAGACCCAGTACTTC. Its protein product is CASSLEPGGRETQYF. This chain connects TRBV7-7 to TRBJ2-5, with TRBD1 matching 7 bases. Germline CDR1 and CDR2: SSHAT and FNYEAQ (reference sequence). The CDR3 loop spans 15 amino acids.

This clonotype was observed at least ten times. The V and J genes are TRBV7-8 and TRBJ2-2; 14 bases align to TRBD2. The CDR3 is 17 amino acids. The trim removed 5 bases at V and 1 base at J, leaving 3 bases unmatched. CDR1 and CDR2 from the germline V gene are SGHVS and FQNEAQ. The CDR3 sequence is CASSGTSGGLNTGELFF. As DNA, the CDR3 is TGTGCCAGCAGCGGGACTAGCGGGGGTCTGAACACCGGGGAGCTGTTTTTT.

As regards this clonotype: Just one base apart from a much larger clone, this may be a read error. The V and J genes are TRBV5-1 and TRBJ2-3; perhaps TRBD2 as D (6 bases). CDR1 and CDR2 (germline): SGHRS, YFSETQ. The CDR3 consists of 17 residues. Trimming cost V 1 base and J 0 bases, with 15 bases left between them. Here the CDR3 DNA reads TGCGCCAGCAGCTTGCCGACTCGCGGGGCTAGCACAGATACGCAGTATTTT. It yields the protein CASSLPTRGASTDTQYF. Variable domain in full (rest from reference TRBV5-1 and TRBJ2-3): KAGVTQTPRYLIKTRGQQVTLSCSPISGHRSVSWYQQTPGQGLQFLFEYFSETQRNKGNFPGRFSGRQFSNSRSEMNVSTLELGDSALYLCASSLPTRGASTDTQYFGPGTRLTVL.

This clonotype was seen a handful of times. The chain combines TRBV6-1 with TRBJ2-1; D gene ambiguous. From germline, CDR1 is MNHNS and CDR2 SASEGT. Trimming stripped 6 bases from V and 5 bases from J, with 11 bases between. The CDR3 is 13 residues long. In DNA, the CDR3 is TGTGCCAGCAGGACGGACCTTAACAATGAGCAGTTCTTC. Protein: CASRTDLNNEQFF.

The table lists this clonotype with a count of one. The chain carries TRBV29-1 and TRBJ1-2; TRBD1 matches 7 bases. V gave up 4 bases and J gave up 3 bases; unmatched junction bases: 5. This CDR3 comprises 13 residues. Germline values: CDR1 SQVTM, CDR2 ANQGSEA. The CDR3 spells CSVAGGGDYGYTF. CDR3 coding DNA: TGCAGCGTTGCAGGGGGAGGTGACTATGGCTACACCTTC.

A remark on this clonotype: This may stem from a read error, because a much larger clone lies one nucleotide away. The chain combines TRBV7-2 with TRBJ2-1; possibly TRBD2 for D (6 bases). The CDR3 is 13 residues long. The germline V gene encodes CDR1 SGHTA and CDR2 FQGNSA. The CDR3 DNA is TGTGCCAGCAGCTCGACTAGGATTTATGAGCAGCTCTTC. Its protein is CASSSTRIYEQLF.

The CDR3 protein is CASSPTGVHPEAFF. The CDR3 DNA follows: TGTGCCAGCAGTCCGACGGGGGTCCACCCTGAAGCTTTCTTT. This sequence joins TRBV28 and TRBJ1-1; D is possibly TRBD1 (5 bases). This CDR3 comprises 14 residues. CDR1 is MDHEN and CDR2 is SYDVKM in the germline V gene. V shed 5 bases and J shed 6 bases, with 16 bases lying between them.

The chain employs TRBV14 and TRBJ1-1; no reliable D call. The V end lost 3 bases, the J end lost 8 bases, and 10 bases lay between the germline ends. This CDR3 is built from 12 residues. From germline, CDR1 is SGHDN and CDR2 FVKESK. The CDR3 DNA reads TGTGCCAGCAGCCAGGCGGGCCAAGAAGCTTTCTTT. Its protein product is CASSQAGQEAFF.

A few counts support this clonotype. The chain is built from TRBV28 and TRBJ1-1; 7 nucleotides agree with TRBD1. The CDR3 has 16 amino acids. In germline, CDR1 is MDHEN, CDR2 SYDVKM. The trim removed 3 bases at V and 0 bases at J, leaving 7 bases unmatched. The CDR3 protein is CASSFADRNMNTEAFF. CDR3 DNA: TGTGCCAGCAGTTTCGCGGACAGGAATATGAACACTGAAGCTTTCTTT. The variable domain in full, with the rest retrieved from reference TRBV28 and TRBJ1-1, is DVKVTQSSRYLVKRTGEKVFLECVQDMDHENMFWYRQDPGLGLRLIYFSYDVKMKEKGDIPEGYSVSREKKERFSLILESASTNQTSMYLCASSFADRNMNTEAFFGQGTRLTVV.

The chain is built from TRBV7-2 and TRBJ1-5; D is undetermined. The CDR3 covers 14 residues. Germline V CDR1 and CDR2: SGHTA, FQGNSA. Trimming took 1 base from V and 9 from J, leaving 13 bases between them. CDR3 DNA: TGTGCCAGCAGCTTAGATCATGAAAACAGGCCCCAGCATTTT. This encodes CASSLDHENRPQHF. Full variable domain (missing parts from reference TRBV7-2 and TRBJ1-5): GAGVSQSPSNKVTEKGKDVELRCDPISGHTALYWYRQSLGQGLEFLIYFQGNSAPDKSGLPSDRFSAERTGGSVSTLTIQRTQQEDSAVYLCASSLDHENRPQHFGDGTRLSIL.

This chain uses TRBV18 with TRBJ2-3; 8 positions agree with TRBD2. Trimming cost V 4 bases and J 5 bases; bases outside gene matches: 8. Germline CDR1 reads KGHSH; CDR2 reads LQKENI. CDR3 length: 15 residues. The CDR3 is CASSLREGLEDTQYF. CDR3 sequence (DNA): TGTGCCAGCTCACTCCGGGAGGGTTTGGAAGATACGCAGTATTTT.

On this clonotype: Germline and junction disagree at one end, which may indicate a read error. This chain links TRBV7-7 with TRBJ2-1, with 8 positions matching TRBD1. Germline V gene data show CDR1 as SSHAT and CDR2 as FNYEAQ (reference sequence). The length of the CDR3 is 13 residues. CDR3 sequence: CASSPGGQARQFF. The CDR3 nucleotides are TGTGCTAGCAGCCCAGGGGGCCAGGCAAGACAGTTCTTC.

This clonotype was counted between two and nine times. The rearrangement joins TRBV7-9 to TRBJ2-5; no clear D gene. CDR1 is SEHNR, CDR2 FQNEAQ, per germline (reference sequence). This CDR3 has 18 residues. V was pared by 4 bases and J by 3 bases, with 24 bases between. This chain's CDR3 is CASSSQTLGRRLKETQYF. CDR3 coding DNA: TGTGCCAGCAGCTCCCAAACCTTGGGTAGGCGTCTGAAAGAGACCCAGTACTTC.